Presented here are 25 T cell receptor beta chains from one specimen sequenced in a study of Tregs in tolerant kidney transplant recipients. Profiled with immunoSEQ multiplex PCR; TCRdb holds only in-frame clones, not every one. Of over 50,000 clones in the sample, around 85% were seen once. The specimen was Tregs from blood, collected before the transplant. The receptors were gathered from a human donor who received a combined kidney and bone marrow transplant.

This rearrangement joins TRBV6-6 to TRBJ2-5, with 8 bases aligning to TRBD1. Germline V gene data show CDR1 as MNHNY and CDR2 as SVGAGI (reference sequence). The V segment lost 0 bases and the J segment 4 bases; nucleotides outside the gene matches: 4. The CDR3 is 15 amino acids. Here the CDR3 reads CASSYSSGGRETQYF. DNA of the CDR3: TGTGCCAGCAGTTACTCTTCAGGGGGCCGAGAGACCCAGTACTTC.

This clone showed up just once. The rearrangement joins TRBV19 to TRBJ1-6; D is perhaps TRBD1 (6 bases). CDR1 and CDR2 (germline): LNHDA, SQIVND (reference sequence). V dropped 10 bases and J dropped 10 bases, with 17 bases sitting between them. The CDR3 has 13 amino acids. CDR3 bases: TGTGCCACCCGCGGGACACCTAAGTCACCCCTCCACTTT. It translates to CATRGTPKSPLHF.

The chain uses TRBV7-8 and TRBJ2-1; weak D call: TRBD2 (6 bases). Germline assignment: CDR1 SGHVS and CDR2 FQNEAQ. Trimming cost V 3 bases and J 6 bases, with 15 bases left between them. This CDR3 is built from 15 residues. CDR3 bases: TGTGCCAGCAGCTTCGTTTCGGGAGCTAGCAATGAGCAGTTCTTC. Amino acids: CASSFVSGASNEQFF.

This chain uses TRBV5-1 with TRBJ2-2; D might be TRBD1 (6 bases). Per germline, CDR1 SGHRS and CDR2 YFSETQ. The ends were cut back, 0 bases at V and 4 bases at J, with 10 bases in the middle. The CDR3 sequence is 15 residues long. The CDR3 DNA is TGCGCCAGCAGCTTGGGACAGGACTTCACCGGGGAGCTGTTTTTT. Translated, it gives CASSLGQDFTGELFF.

The chain combines TRBV5-1 with TRBJ2-6, with 9 bases fitting TRBD1. The CDR3 length is 17 residues. Per the germline V gene, CDR1 is SGHRS and CDR2 is YFSETQ. The J segment lost 4 bases and the V segment lost 5 bases, leaving 10 bases of the junction unmatched. CDR3 amino acids: CASSRGTGQEGANVLTF. For the CDR3, the DNA is TGCGCCAGCAGTCGCGGGACAGGGCAGGAAGGGGCCAACGTCCTGACTTTC.

The chain carries TRBV14 and TRBJ1-4, with TRBD1 matching 7 bases. The trim removed 5 bases at V and 8 bases at J, leaving 5 bases unmatched. This CDR3 region has 13 residues. Germline V gene lookup returns CDR1 SGHDN and CDR2 FVKESK. CDR3 nucleotides: TGTGCCAGCAGCGAGGGGACAGAGGAAAAACTGTTTTTT. It is translated as CASSEGTEEKLFF. Full variable domain (rest looked up from reference TRBV14 and TRBJ1-4): EAGVTQFPSHSVIEKGQTVTLRCDPISGHDNLYWYRRVMGKEIKFLLHFVKESKQDESGMPNNRFLAERTGGTYSTLKVQPAELEDSGVYFCASSEGTEEKLFFGSGTQLSVL.

This chain uses TRBV5-1 with TRBJ1-1; D is perhaps TRBD1 (5 bases). Per germline, CDR1 SGHRS and CDR2 YFSETQ. This CDR3 contains 16 residues. The V end lost 0 bases, the J end lost 4 bases, and 16 bases lay between the germline ends. The chain's CDR3 is CASSLVGWQGGTEAFF. The CDR3 DNA follows: TGCGCCAGCAGCTTGGTCGGTTGGCAGGGAGGCACTGAAGCTTTCTTT.

V and J are TRBV9 and TRBJ1-2, with unresolved D. Trimming took 0 bases from V and 2 from J, leaving 8 bases between them. This CDR3 contains 14 residues. Germline assignment: CDR1 SGDLS and CDR2 YYNGEE. The CDR3 nucleotides are TGTGCCAGCAGCGTAGGCGGAGGAAACTATGGCTACACCTTC. Its translation: CASSVGGGNYGYTF.

This chain joins TRBV4-1 and TRBJ1-1; 7 positions match TRBD1. CDR3 size: 16 residues. Unmatched junction bases numbered 10, after V lost 1 base and J lost 5 bases. The germline CDR1 and CDR2 sequences are MGHRA and YSYEKL. CDR3 nucleotides: TGCGCCAGCAGCCAAGGCCAGGGGGTCATGGGAACTGAAGCTTTCTTT. Protein: CASSQGQGVMGTEAFF.

The chain uses TRBV28 and TRBJ2-3; 9 bases are shared with TRBD1. Looked up from germline, CDR1 is MDHEN and CDR2 is SYDVKM. V shed 5 bases, J shed 2 bases, and the junction held 5 bases outside the gene matches. The CDR3 has 15 residues. This CDR3 reads CASSMTGGPTDTQYF. DNA of the CDR3: TGTGCCAGCAGTATGACAGGGGGTCCCACAGATACGCAGTATTTT.

The CDR3 reads CASSLDAFNSPLHF. CDR3 DNA sequence: TGCGCCAGCAGCTTGGATGCTTTCAATTCACCCCTCCACTTT. V and J are TRBV5-1 and TRBJ1-6; no firm D call. Germline CDR1 reads SGHRS; CDR2 reads YFSETQ. The CDR3 length is 14 residues. Trimming left V 0 bases short and J 7 bases short, with 8 bases between.

The chain is built from TRBV5-6 and TRBJ2-7; 8 nucleotides agree with TRBD1. The V gene end was trimmed by 3 bases and the J gene end by 3 bases; junction bases not matched to a gene: 2. Looked up from germline, CDR1 is SGHDT and CDR2 is YYEEEE. The CDR3 totals 13 residues. The CDR3 DNA reads as TGTGCCAGCAGCTCTGGACAGGGCTACGAGCAGTACTTC. Amino acids: CASSSGQGYEQYF.

J is TRBJ1-1 and V is TRBV29-1; 8 bases line up with TRBD1. CDR1 is SQVTM and CDR2 is ANQGSEA in the germline V gene. This CDR3 spans 12 amino acids. V gave up 7 bases and J gave up 6 bases; unmatched junction bases: 7. In DNA, the CDR3 is TGCAGCGGACGGACAGGGCCGGCTGAAGCTTTCTTT. This encodes CSGRTGPAEAFF.

The rearrangement uses TRBV28 and TRBJ1-5, with a possible D match to TRBD1 (5 bases). Germline V gene sequence: CDR1 MDHEN, CDR2 SYDVKM. The V end lost 3 bases, the J end lost 8 bases, and 14 bases lay between the germline ends. The CDR3 runs to 14 residues. Here the CDR3 DNA reads TGTGCCAGCAGTTTCGGGACCTCTGCAAAGCCCCAGCATTTT. Translation: CASSFGTSAKPQHF. The whole variable domain, filled in from reference TRBV28 and TRBJ1-5, reads DVKVTQSSRYLVKRTGEKVFLECVQDMDHENMFWYRQDPGLGLRLIYFSYDVKMKEKGDIPEGYSVSREKKERFSLILESASTNQTSMYLCASSFGTSAKPQHFGDGTRLSIL.

This clone was detected once. V is TRBV7-8 and J is TRBJ1-3, with no clear D. Germline V gene lookup returns CDR1 SGHVS and CDR2 FQNEAQ. This CDR3 spans 17 amino acids. Trimming took off 1 base at V and 0 bases at J, with 13 bases between the two ends. The CDR3 reads CASSLVAASSSGNTIYF. The DNA of the CDR3 is TGTGCCAGCAGCTTAGTTGCAGCCTCTAGCTCTGGAAACACCATATATTTT.

This chain joins TRBV7-2 and TRBJ2-3, with D unclear. CDR1 is SGHTA, CDR2 FQGNSA, per germline. V lost 5 bases and J lost 14, with 20 bases in between. The CDR3 is made up of 13 amino acids. This chain's CDR3 is CASSPAPDAQLYF. Written as DNA, the CDR3 is TGTGCCAGCAGCCCCGCCCCGGACGCCCAGCTGTATTTT. Together with reference TRBV7-2 and TRBJ2-3, the CDR3 gives the full variable domain: GAGVSQSPSNKVTEKGKDVELRCDPISGHTALYWYRQSLGQGLEFLIYFQGNSAPDKSGLPSDRFSAERTGGSVSTLTIQRTQQEDSAVYLCASSPAPDAQLYFGPGTRLTVL.

The chain couples TRBV28 to TRBJ2-1; D is possibly TRBD1 (5 bases). Looked up from germline, CDR1 is MDHEN and CDR2 is SYDVKM. CDR3 length: 15 residues. V was pared by 5 bases and J by 7 bases, with 18 bases between. The CDR3 loop reads CASSVGAVDWNEQFF. The CDR3 DNA reads as TGTGCCAGCAGTGTAGGGGCAGTGGATTGGAATGAGCAGTTCTTC.

V usage is TRBV5-6 and J usage is TRBJ2-1, with D perhaps matching TRBD1 (8 bases). The germline V and J ends were trimmed by 0 bases and 8 bases, with 18 bases remaining between them. Looked up from germline, CDR1 is SGHDT and CDR2 is YYEEEE. This CDR3 is 16 amino acids long. In DNA, the CDR3 is TGTGCCAGCAGCTTGGCTCCCAGGGAGGGACAGGATGAGCAGTTCTTC. Translation: CASSLAPREGQDEQFF.

This clone was recorded once. The CDR3 coding sequence is TGTGCCAGCAGTCTAGCCGGGACAGTTTCGCAGTATTTT. Translating it yields CASSLAGTVSQYF. The J gene is TRBJ2-3, the V gene TRBV7-2; 7 bases map to TRBD1. The CDR3 spans 13 residues. The germline V gene has CDR1 SGHTA and CDR2 FQGNSA. V trimming: 6 bases; J trimming: 10 bases; junction bases outside the gene matches: 10.

The genes are TRBV18 and TRBJ2-7, with no clear D. The V gene's germline CDR1 is KGHSH and CDR2 LQKENI. V lost 2 bases, J lost 3 bases, and 8 bases lay in between. The CDR3 is made up of 13 amino acids. The CDR3 reads CASSPFSGYEQYF. The CDR3 nucleotides read TGTGCCAGCTCACCATTCTCAGGCTACGAGCAGTACTTC.

This clone showed up just once. The rearrangement links TRBV27 to TRBJ2-7; D not certain. The CDR3 extends over 15 amino acids. V lost 6 bases and J lost 0, with 15 bases in between. Germline lookup yields CDR1 MNHEY and CDR2 SMNVEV (reference sequence). CDR3 loop: CASRLRPSPSYEQYF. Here the CDR3 DNA reads TGTGCCAGCAGACTTAGACCCTCACCCTCCTACGAGCAGTACTTC.

DNA for the CDR3: TGTGCCAGCAGCTTTAGGGACAGGGAGGGTCAGCCCCAGCATTTT. It translates to CASSFRDREGQPQHF. The chain combines TRBV7-2 with TRBJ1-5, with 9 bases aligning to TRBD1. The CDR3 runs 15 residues. The V segment lost 3 bases and the J segment 6 bases; nucleotides outside the gene matches: 6. The germline gives CDR1 SGHTA, CDR2 FQGNSA.

Regarding this clone: The junction departs from the called germline gene at one end, perhaps through a read error. This sequence joins TRBV11-2 and TRBJ2-7; either TRBD1 or TRBD2 may fit D (5 bases each). Germline V gene data show CDR1 as SGHAT and CDR2 as FQNNGV. This CDR3 has 14 residues. Here the CDR3 reads CAGSPGTGFGEQYF. In nucleotides, the CDR3 is TGTGCCGGCAGCCCAGGGACCGGGTTCGGGGAGCAGTACTTC.

This chain joins TRBV14 and TRBJ1-1; tentative D call: TRBD1 (5 bases). Germline loops: CDR1 SGHDN, CDR2 FVKESK. Trimming shortened V by 5 bases and J by 3 bases, and 19 bases separated the two germline ends. The CDR3 totals 16 residues. CDR3 in DNA: TGTGCCAGCAGCGGCACCAGTAGGGGCAGGGACACTGAAGCTTTCTTT. It yields the protein CASSGTSRGRDTEAFF.

This clone has just one count. The rearrangement joins TRBV7-2 to TRBJ2-3, with D uncertain. The V gene lost 6 bases and the J gene lost 0 bases, with 7 bases spanning the gap. The CDR3 contains 13 residues. Germline lookup yields CDR1 SGHTA and CDR2 FQGNSA. CDR3 in DNA: TGTGCCAGCAGAGATCGGAGCACAGATACGCAGTATTTT. Translated, it gives CASRDRSTDTQYF.